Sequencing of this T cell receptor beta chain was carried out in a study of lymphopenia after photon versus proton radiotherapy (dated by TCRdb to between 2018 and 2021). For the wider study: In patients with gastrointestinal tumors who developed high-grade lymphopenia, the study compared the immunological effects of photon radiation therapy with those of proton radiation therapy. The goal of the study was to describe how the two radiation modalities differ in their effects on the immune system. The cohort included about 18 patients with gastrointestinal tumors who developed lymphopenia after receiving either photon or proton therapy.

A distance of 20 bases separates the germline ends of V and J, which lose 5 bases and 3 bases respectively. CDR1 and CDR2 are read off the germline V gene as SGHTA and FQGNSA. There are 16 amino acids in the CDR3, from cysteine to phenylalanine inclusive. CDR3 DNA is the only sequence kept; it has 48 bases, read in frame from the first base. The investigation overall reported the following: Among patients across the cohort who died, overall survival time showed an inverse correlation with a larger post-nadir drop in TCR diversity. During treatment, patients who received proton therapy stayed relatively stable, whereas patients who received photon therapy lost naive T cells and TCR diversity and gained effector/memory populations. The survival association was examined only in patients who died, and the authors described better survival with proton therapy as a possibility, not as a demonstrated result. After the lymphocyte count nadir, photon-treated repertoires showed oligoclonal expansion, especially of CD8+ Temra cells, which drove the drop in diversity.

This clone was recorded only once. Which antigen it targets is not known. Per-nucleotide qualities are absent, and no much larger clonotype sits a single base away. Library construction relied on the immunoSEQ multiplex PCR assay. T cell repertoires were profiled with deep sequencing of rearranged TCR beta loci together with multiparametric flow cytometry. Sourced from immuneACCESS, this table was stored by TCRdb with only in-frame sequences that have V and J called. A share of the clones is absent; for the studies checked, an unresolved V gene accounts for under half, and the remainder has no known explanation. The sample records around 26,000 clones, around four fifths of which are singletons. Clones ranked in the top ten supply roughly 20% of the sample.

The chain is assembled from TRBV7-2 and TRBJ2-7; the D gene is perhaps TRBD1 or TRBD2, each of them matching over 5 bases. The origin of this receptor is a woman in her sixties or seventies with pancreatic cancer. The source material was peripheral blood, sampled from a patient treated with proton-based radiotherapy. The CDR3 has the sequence CASSPMAPGRSYEQYF. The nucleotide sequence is TGTGCCAGCAGCCCAATGGCTCCGGGACGGAGCTACGAGCAGTACTTC.